The sample holds many counts of the clone carrying this TCR beta chain. Antigen unknown. The sample comes from a study of identical twins. General study points: Conclusions leaned on cross-sectional statistical analysis and did not track the same donors over time. Insertions were fewer in abundant cord blood beta clonotypes, whereas memory repertoires showed none of this pattern.

The cDNA had a unique molecular identifier and a template-switch universal primer site. TCRdb processed the 5' RACE reads anew with MiXCR; each CDR3 protein has one entry. The table records approximately 260,000 distinct CDR3 sequences, about 8.3% of them present only once. Germline lookup yields CDR1 MDHEN and CDR2 SYDVKM. The CDR3 is 13 amino acids. V lost 8 bases to trimming and J lost 10 bases; unmatched junction nucleotides: 5. The same specimen was also included in a second study, on yellow fever vaccine responses in identical twins.

Input material: CD8+ T cells sorted from blood. The chain employs TRBV28 and TRBJ1-6; 10 positions match TRBD1. This receptor was obtained from a woman under 30 in good health. CDR3 region: CASRDRGYSPLHF. In DNA, the CDR3 is TGTGCCAGCCGGGACAGGGGATACTCACCCCTCCACTTT.